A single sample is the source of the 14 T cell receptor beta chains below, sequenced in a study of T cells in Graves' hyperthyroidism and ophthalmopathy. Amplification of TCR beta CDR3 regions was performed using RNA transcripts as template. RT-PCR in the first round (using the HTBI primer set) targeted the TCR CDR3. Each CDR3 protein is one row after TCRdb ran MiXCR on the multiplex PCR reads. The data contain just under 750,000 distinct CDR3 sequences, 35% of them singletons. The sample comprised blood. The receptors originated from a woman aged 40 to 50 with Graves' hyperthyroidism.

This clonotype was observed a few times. The CDR3 DNA reads TGTGCCAGCAGTACCGCCCGGGGGGGCGGATTTTGGGGCTACACCTTC. Its translation is CASSTARGGGFWGYTF. The V call is TRBV6-5, the J call TRBJ1-2; tentative D call: TRBD1 (6 bases). The V and J ends lost 5 bases and 8 bases respectively, with 24 bases between them. The CDR3 is made up of 16 amino acids. From germline, CDR1 is MNHEY and CDR2 SVGAGI.

CDR3 nucleotides: TGCACGTTAAGGGGCTGGGGGCAGTCAGAGACCCAGTACTTC. Its protein is CTLRGWGQSETQYF. V is TRBV20-1 and J is TRBJ2-5, with D tentatively TRBD1 (6 bases). The CDR3 sequence is 14 residues long. Germline CDR1 reads DFQATT; CDR2 reads SNEGSKA (reference sequence).

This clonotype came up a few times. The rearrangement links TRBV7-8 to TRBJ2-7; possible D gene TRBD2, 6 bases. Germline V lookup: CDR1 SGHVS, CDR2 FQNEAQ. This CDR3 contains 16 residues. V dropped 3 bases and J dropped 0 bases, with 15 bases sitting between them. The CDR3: CASSFGWDSRSYEQYF. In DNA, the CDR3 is TGTGCCAGCAGCTTTGGTTGGGACTCCCGCTCCTACGAGCAGTACTTC.

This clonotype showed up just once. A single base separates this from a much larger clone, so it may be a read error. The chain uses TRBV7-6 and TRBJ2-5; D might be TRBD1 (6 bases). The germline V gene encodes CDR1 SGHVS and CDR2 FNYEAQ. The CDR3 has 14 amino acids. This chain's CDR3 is CASSRGGFMGTQYF. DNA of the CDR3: TGCGCCAGCAGCCGAGGGGGATTCATGGGGACCCAGTACTTC.

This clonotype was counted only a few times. The CDR3 sequence: CASRLSQGSNTGELFF. The CDR3 DNA reads TGTGCCAGCAGGCTCTCACAGGGCTCGAACACCGGGGAGCTGTTTTTT. The chain has TRBV9 and TRBJ2-2; possible D gene TRBD1, 6 bases. V was pared by 5 bases and J by 0 bases, with 14 bases between. This CDR3 is built from 16 residues. Germline V gives CDR1 SGDLS, CDR2 YYNGEE.

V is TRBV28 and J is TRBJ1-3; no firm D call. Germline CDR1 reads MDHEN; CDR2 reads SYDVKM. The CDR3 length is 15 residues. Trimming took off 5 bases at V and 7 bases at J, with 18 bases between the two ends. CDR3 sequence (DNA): TGTGCCAGCAGTCCGTTGGCTGTCGACGGGAACACCATATATTTT. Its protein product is CASSPLAVDGNTIYF.

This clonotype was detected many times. The CDR3 is CASSGSGEETQYF. The CDR3 nucleotides read TGTGCCAGCAGTGGGTCCGGGGAAGAGACCCAGTACTTC. The genes are TRBV2 and TRBJ2-5; the D gene is possibly TRBD2 (5 bases). Germline V lookup: CDR1 SNHLY, CDR2 FYNNEI. The V end lost 4 bases, the J end lost 3 bases, and 9 bases lay between the germline ends. CDR3 length: 13 amino acids.

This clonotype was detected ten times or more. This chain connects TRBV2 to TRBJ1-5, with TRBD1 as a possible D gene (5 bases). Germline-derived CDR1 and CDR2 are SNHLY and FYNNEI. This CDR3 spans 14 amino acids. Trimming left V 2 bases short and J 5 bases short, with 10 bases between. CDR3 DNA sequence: TGTGCCAGCAGTGAATCGACAGAAGATCAGCCCCAGCATTTT. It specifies CASSESTEDQPQHF. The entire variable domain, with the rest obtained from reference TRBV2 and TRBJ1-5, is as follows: EPEVTQTPSHQVTQMGQEVILRCVPISNHLYFYWYRQILGQKVEFLVSFYNNEISEKSEIFDDQFSVERPDGSNFTLKIRSTKLEDSAMYFCASSESTEDQPQHFGDGTRLSIL.

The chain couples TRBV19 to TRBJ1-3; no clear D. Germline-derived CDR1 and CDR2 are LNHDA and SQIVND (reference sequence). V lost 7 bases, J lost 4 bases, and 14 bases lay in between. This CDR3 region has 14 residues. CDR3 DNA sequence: TGTGCCAGTACCCCTGCGGGGTCCGGAAACACCATATATTTT. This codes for CASTPAGSGNTIYF.

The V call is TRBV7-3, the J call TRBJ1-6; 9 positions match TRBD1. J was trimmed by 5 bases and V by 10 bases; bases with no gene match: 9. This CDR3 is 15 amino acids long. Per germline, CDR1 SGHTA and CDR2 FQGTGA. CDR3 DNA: TGTGCCAAACCGGGACAGGGTCAGGATAATTCACCCCTCCACTTT. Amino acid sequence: CAKPGQGQDNSPLHF.

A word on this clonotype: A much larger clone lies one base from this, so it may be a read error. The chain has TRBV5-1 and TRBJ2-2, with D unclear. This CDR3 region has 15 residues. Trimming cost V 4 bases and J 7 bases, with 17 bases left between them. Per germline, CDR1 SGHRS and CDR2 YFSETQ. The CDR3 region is CASSQVDSDLGELFF. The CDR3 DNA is TGCGCCAGCAGCCAAGTGGATTCCGATCTCGGGGAGCTGTTTTTT. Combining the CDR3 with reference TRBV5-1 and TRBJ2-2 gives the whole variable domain KAGVTQTPRYLIKTRGQQVTLSCSPISGHRSVSWYQQTPGQGLQFLFEYFSETQRNKGNFPGRFSGRQFSNSRSEMNVSTLELGDSALYLCASSQVDSDLGELFFGEGSRLTVL.

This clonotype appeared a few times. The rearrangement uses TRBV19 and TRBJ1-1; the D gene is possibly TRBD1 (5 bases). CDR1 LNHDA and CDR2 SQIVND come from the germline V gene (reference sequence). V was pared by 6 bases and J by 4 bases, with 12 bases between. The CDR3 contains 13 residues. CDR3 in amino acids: CASRSRESTEAFF. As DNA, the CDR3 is TGTGCCAGTAGGAGCAGGGAAAGCACTGAAGCTTTCTTT.

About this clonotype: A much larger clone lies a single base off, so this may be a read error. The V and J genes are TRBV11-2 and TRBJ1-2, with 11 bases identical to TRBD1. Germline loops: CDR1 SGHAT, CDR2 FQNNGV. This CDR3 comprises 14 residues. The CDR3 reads CSSSQTGTGGGYTF. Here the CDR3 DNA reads TGTTCCAGCAGTCAGACCGGGACAGGGGGGGGCTACACCTTC.

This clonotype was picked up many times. The CDR3 protein is CASSTPAGSEAFF. The CDR3 DNA follows: TGTGCCAGTAGTACACCGGCAGGGAGTGAAGCTTTCTTT. The chain carries TRBV19 and TRBJ1-1, with D maybe TRBD1 (5 bases). Germline CDR1 LNHDA, CDR2 SQIVND (reference sequence). The CDR3 is 13 residues long. Trimming left V 4 bases short and J 7 bases short, with 13 bases between.